This passage covers 26 T cell receptor beta chains from one sample sequenced in a study of post-analysis software for immune sequencing data. Study-wide findings and caveats: Five TRBV segments, TRBV5-6, TRBV5-1 and TRBV20-1 among them, were found more frequent in patients than controls.

Unique molecular identifiers were built into the TCR beta cDNA libraries. TCRdb analysed the PCR reads with MiXCR anew, one entry per CDR3 protein. The table lists around 250,000 distinct CDR3 sequences, just over 35% of them singletons. These receptors are not linked to any known antigen. The sample consisted of blood. These receptors were collected from a girl aged 10 to 17 with multiple sclerosis.

This chain's CDR3 is CASSYYPVTGAGNTIYF. The CDR3 DNA reads TGTGCCAGCAGTTACTATCCGGTTACAGGGGCGGGAAACACCATATATTTT. V usage is TRBV6-5 and J usage is TRBJ1-3; 7 nucleotides agree with TRBD1. J lost 4 bases, V lost 1 base, and 10 bases had no gene match. This CDR3 has 17 amino acids. Germline loops: CDR1 MNHEY, CDR2 SVGAGI.

This clonotype has a handful of counts. The chain couples TRBV7-9 to TRBJ2-2; 7 bases fit TRBD2. The CDR3 consists of 15 residues. Trimming cost V 6 bases and J 2 bases; bases outside gene matches: 6. CDR1 is SEHNR and CDR2 is FQNEAQ in the germline V gene (reference sequence). The CDR3 region is CASRRSGANTGELFF. The CDR3 nucleotides are TGTGCCAGCAGAAGAAGCGGGGCAAACACCGGGGAGCTGTTTTTT.

This clonotype was counted only a few times. The V and J genes are TRBV10-3 and TRBJ2-5; 7 bases agree with TRBD1. The closer fit of TRBJ2-7 to the DNA end suggests the J call may be wrong. The germline gives CDR1 ENHRY, CDR2 SYGVKD. The CDR3 has 16 residues. The DNA of the CDR3 is TGTGCCATCACGTCCGGTTTAGGGACAGCCACTTACGAGCAGTACTTC. Protein: CAITSGLGTATYEQYF.

There are many counts of this clonotype. This chain joins TRBV14 and TRBJ2-1, with TRBD2 identical over 7 bases. Germline assignment: CDR1 SGHDN and CDR2 FVKESK. This CDR3 has 16 residues. V shed 2 bases and J 2 bases; nucleotides not matched to a gene: 6. The CDR3 DNA is TGTGCCAGCAGCCAAATTCAAGCGGGGCCCTACAATGAGCAGTTCTTC. It is translated as CASSQIQAGPYNEQFF.

About this clonotype itself: Being one base from a much bigger clone, this may be a read error. V gene TRBV6-2 or TRBV6-3 combines with J gene TRBJ2-7; a possible D gene is TRBD2 (7 bases). The V gene's germline CDR1 is MNHEY and CDR2 SVGEGT. The V end lost 0 bases, the J end lost 7 bases, and 19 bases lay between the germline ends. This CDR3 contains 16 residues. In DNA form, the CDR3 reads TGTGCCAGCAGTTACTCGAGGGGGGGGCCCTACAATGAGCAGTACTTC. Translated, it gives CASSYSRGGPYNEQYF.

This clonotype was seen a single time. The V gene is TRBV20-1, the J gene TRBJ2-1; D is undetermined. Germline CDR1 is DFQATT and CDR2 is SNEGSKA (reference sequence). CDR3 length: 13 amino acids. V lost 3 bases to trimming and J lost 1 base, with 7 bases between them. The CDR3 is CSASLGSYNEQFF. As DNA, the CDR3 is TGCAGTGCTAGTTTGGGTTCCTACAATGAGCAGTTCTTC.

This clonotype was seen repeatedly, ten times or more. The chain is built from TRBV29-1 and TRBJ1-2; D is ambiguous. CDR3 size: 10 residues. Germline loops: CDR1 SQVTM, CDR2 ANQGSEA. V lost 5 bases and J 7 bases, leaving 8 bases between the germline ends. CDR3 sequence reads: CSVLNGGYTF. As DNA, the CDR3 is TGCAGCGTTCTGAACGGTGGCTACACCTTC.

Many counts were recorded for this clonotype. The chain links TRBV12-3 or TRBV12-4 to TRBJ1-2, with D tentatively TRBD1 (5 bases). The CDR3 is made up of 15 amino acids. V lost 3 bases to trimming and J lost 4 bases, with 15 bases between them. The CDR3 loop reads CASSFSGKGSYGYTF. The DNA of the CDR3 is TGTGCCAGCAGTTTTTCGGGGAAGGGGTCCTATGGCTACACCTTC.

This clonotype was counted ten times or more. This sequence joins TRBV28 and TRBJ2-1; 11 bases fit TRBD2. V dropped 5 bases and J dropped 10; count of bases not matched to a gene: 7. The germline gives CDR1 MDHEN, CDR2 SYDVKM. The CDR3 loop spans 14 amino acids. The CDR3, as DNA: TGTGCCAGCAGTCCGGGACTAGCGGTGTCAGAGCAGTTCTTC. Translation: CASSPGLAVSEQFF.

As regards this clonotype: The junction differs from germline at one of its ends, possibly a read error. This chain links TRBV7-7 with TRBJ1-5, with D possibly TRBD1 on 6 matching bases. Per germline, CDR1 SSHAT and CDR2 FNYEAQ (reference sequence). The CDR3 length is 17 residues. In nucleotides, the CDR3 is TGTGCTAGCAGCTTAGATCTCCTGAGACAGGAAAATCAGCCCCAGCATTTT. It yields the protein CASSLDLLRQENQPQHF.

The rearrangement joins TRBV4-2 to TRBJ2-3; D could derive from TRBD1 or TRBD2 (5 bases each). CDR3 length equals 14 residues. Trimming pared 5 bases from V and 5 bases from J, leaving 14 bases between. CDR1 and CDR2 (germline): LGHNA, YNFKEQ. CDR3: CASSSPGRKDTQYF. DNA of the CDR3: TGTGCCAGCAGCTCCCCGGGACGTAAAGATACGCAGTATTTT.

This clonotype turned up a few times. J is TRBJ2-1 and V is TRBV7-2; 9 bases line up with TRBD2. Germline assignment: CDR1 SGHTA and CDR2 FQGNSA. J lost 5 bases, V lost 1 base, and 15 bases had no gene match. CDR3 length: 19 amino acids. This CDR3 reads CASSLEAGGFGSSHNEQFF. CDR3 coding DNA: TGTGCCAGCAGCTTAGAGGCGGGAGGGTTCGGATCTTCCCACAATGAGCAGTTCTTC.

This clonotype was seen ten or more times. The chain joins TRBV13 to TRBJ1-6; perhaps TRBD1 as D (5 bases). Germline-derived CDR1 and CDR2 are PRHDT and FYEKMQ (reference sequence). The CDR3 is 15 residues long. V was shortened by 7 bases and J by 4 bases, with 14 bases between the two germline ends. Written as DNA, the CDR3 is TGTGCCAGCACGAGGGGCGTTACATATAATTCACCCCTCCACTTT. It is translated as CASTRGVTYNSPLHF.

This clonotype was detected ten times or more. The chain has TRBV9 and TRBJ2-3; 12 bases align to TRBD1. Germline trimming cut 3 bases from V and 3 bases from J; bases unmatched to any gene: 2. The CDR3 is 15 amino acids. The germline V gene encodes CDR1 SGDLS and CDR2 YYNGEE. This CDR3 reads CASSAGQGATDTQYF. The CDR3 DNA is TGTGCCAGCAGCGCGGGACAGGGGGCGACAGATACGCAGTATTTT.

This clonotype was observed a few times. The V call is TRBV16, the J call TRBJ1-5; D remains unclear. CDR3 length: 15 amino acids. Germline assignment: CDR1 KGHSY and CDR2 FQNENV. V gave up 7 bases and J gave up 2 bases, with 15 bases separating them. Here the CDR3 reads CASILSLWGNQPQHF. CDR3 bases: TGTGCCAGCATCCTGTCCTTGTGGGGCAATCAGCCCCAGCATTTT.

This chain joins TRBV29-1 and TRBJ2-1; D gene unclear. Germline CDR1 reads SQVTM; CDR2 reads ANQGSEA. The CDR3 extends over 13 amino acids. V was cut by 4 bases and J by 4 bases, with 11 bases left in between. CDR3 in DNA: TGCAGCGTTGGACCCAGTCGGTACAATGAGCAGTTCTTC. Protein sequence: CSVGPSRYNEQFF.

The chain has TRBV24-1 and TRBJ2-5; either TRBD1 or TRBD2 may supply D (6 bases each). Deletions cut 2 bases from V and 4 bases from J, with 16 bases between. This CDR3 comprises 16 residues. Germline CDR1 KGHDR, CDR2 SFDVKD. CDR3 residues: CATSDSGRGERETQYF. DNA of the CDR3: TGTGCCACCAGTGATTCCGGAAGGGGGGAGCGAGAGACCCAGTACTTC.

Ten or more counts support this clonotype. V usage is TRBV5-1 and J usage is TRBJ1-2; 10 nucleotides align to TRBD1. The CDR3 length is 16 residues. J gave up 5 bases and V 3 bases, and 10 bases lay outside the gene matches. Germline CDR1 is SGHRS and CDR2 is YFSETQ. The CDR3 sequence is CASSSGTGVSEYGYTF. The CDR3 coding sequence is TGCGCCAGCAGCTCCGGGACAGGGGTTTCCGAGTATGGCTACACCTTC.

The CDR3 DNA reads as TGTGCCAGCAGTTATACTAGCGGGGGAAACTACGAGCAGTACTTC. Its translation is CASSYTSGGNYEQYF. The chain links TRBV7-2 to TRBJ2-7; 11 bases are shared with TRBD2. The V gene end was trimmed by 6 bases and the J gene end by 3 bases; junction bases not matched to a gene: 7. The CDR3 consists of 15 residues. Germline loops: CDR1 SGHTA, CDR2 FQGNSA.

Comments on this clonotype: A much larger clone differs by one base, so this may be a read error. The chain carries TRBV7-3 and TRBJ1-1; D remains ambiguous. The germline V gene encodes CDR1 SGHTA and CDR2 FQGTGA. There are 13 residues in the CDR3. Trimming removed 4 bases at V and 11 bases at J, with 17 bases between. The CDR3 is CASSSARNGNAFF. Here the CDR3 DNA reads TGTGCCAGCAGCTCCGCGAGGAACGGGAATGCTTTCTTT.

This clonotype was observed at least ten times. DNA for the CDR3: TGTGCCAGCAGCCTGGGCGCTAGCGGGAGTTCCCAAGAGACCCAGTACTTC. Encoded protein: CASSLGASGSSQETQYF. This chain uses TRBV7-9 with TRBJ2-5; 10 bases match TRBD2. The germline V gene has CDR1 SEHNR and CDR2 FQNEAQ (reference sequence). V was clipped by 5 bases and J by 1 base; unmatched bases: 10. This CDR3 has 17 amino acids.

This clonotype has only a few counts. The rearrangement joins TRBV2 to TRBJ2-3; D is ambiguous. Per germline, CDR1 SNHLY and CDR2 FYNNEI. Trimming left V 7 bases short and J 5 bases short, with 16 bases between. The CDR3 runs to 14 residues. The CDR3 DNA reads as TGTGCCAGCAAACTCAACTCCCGGATAGATACGCAGTATTTT. Protein product: CASKLNSRIDTQYF.

This clonotype was observed a handful of times. The chain couples TRBV5-1 to TRBJ2-5, with D possibly being TRBD1 or TRBD2 (6 bases each). CDR1 is SGHRS, CDR2 YFSETQ, per germline. This CDR3 is 15 amino acids long. Trimming cost V 0 bases and J 2 bases, with 11 bases left between them. CDR3: CASSLGGGRQETQYF. CDR3 DNA: TGCGCCAGCAGCTTGGGAGGGGGGCGGCAAGAGACCCAGTACTTC. The complete variable domain, with remaining parts taken from reference TRBV5-1 and TRBJ2-5, reads KAGVTQTPRYLIKTRGQQVTLSCSPISGHRSVSWYQQTPGQGLQFLFEYFSETQRNKGNFPGRFSGRQFSNSRSEMNVSTLELGDSALYLCASSLGGGRQETQYFGPGTRLLVL.

Turning to this clonotype: A much larger clone sits a single nucleotide away, making a read error possible. The chain combines TRBV20-1 with TRBJ2-1; D is undetermined. The V and J ends lost 6 bases and 8 bases respectively, with 14 bases between them. The CDR3 totals 12 residues. Germline CDR1 is DFQATT and CDR2 is SNEGSKA (reference sequence). The CDR3 reads CSARIGWDEQFF. CDR3 nucleotide sequence: TGCAGTGCGCGGATCGGCTGGGATGAGCAGTTCTTC.

In its sample, this clonotype was seen once. A read error is possible here, since a much larger clone lies one base away. The rearrangement links TRBV10-1 to TRBJ2-1, with D maybe TRBD1 (5 bases). The CDR3 covers 11 residues. Germline assignment: CDR1 WNHNN and CDR2 SYGVQD (reference sequence). CDR3 region: CASSRGNEQVF. The DNA of the CDR3 is TGCGCCAGCAGTAGGGGAAATGAGCAGGTCTTC.

This chain links TRBV30 with TRBJ1-1, with D possibly being TRBD1 (5 bases). Germline V gene data show CDR1 as GTSNPN and CDR2 as SVGIG (reference sequence). The CDR3 extends over 15 amino acids. V was clipped by 0 bases and J by 7 bases, with 18 bases between them. The CDR3 bases are TGTGCCTGGAGTGTGAAGTCCCCGGGGGGGGTTGAAGCTTTCTTT. Encoded protein: CAWSVKSPGGVEAFF.